Following are 8 T cell receptor beta chains from one sample sequenced in a study of OX40 agonist ivuxolimab in advanced cancers. The data were produced by immunoSEQ multiplex PCR, yet TCRdb's version contains in-frame clones alone and is incomplete. The data hold 90,000 to 100,000 clones, with approximately 88% observed a single time. The material was CD4+ or CD8+ T cells sorted from blood, obtained in a trial of the OX40 agonist ivuxolimab. The receptors were gathered from an adult with an advanced solid tumor such as melanoma, head and neck, liver or kidney cancer.

This clone was seen once. V and J are TRBV5-4 and TRBJ2-3; D gene uncertain. The CDR3 has 16 amino acids. Germline lookup yields CDR1 SGHNT and CDR2 YYREEE (reference sequence). V gave up 4 bases and J gave up 3 bases, with 18 bases separating them. As DNA, the CDR3 is TGTGCCAGCAGCCCGTCCGCAAGGGAACGGACAGATACGCAGTATTTT. It encodes CASSPSARERTDTQYF.

This clone was recorded once. The V and J genes are TRBV5-1 and TRBJ2-4; D is perhaps TRBD1 (5 bases). The CDR3 runs 13 residues. Per germline, CDR1 SGHRS and CDR2 YFSETQ. V was cut by 2 bases and J by 5 bases, with 8 bases left in between. The CDR3 loop is CASSFEGENIQYF. CDR3 nucleotides: TGCGCCAGCAGCTTCGAAGGGGAAAACATTCAGTACTTC.

The gene calls are TRBV29-1 and TRBJ1-2; D might be TRBD1 (5 bases). V was pared by 2 bases and J by 4 bases, with 17 bases between. CDR1 and CDR2 (germline): SQVTM, ANQGSEA. This CDR3 has 15 residues. CDR3 coding DNA: TGCAGCGTTGAATGGGAGCATAGGGGACGCTATGGCTACACCTTC. It is translated as CSVEWEHRGRYGYTF.

The chain employs TRBV5-1 and TRBJ2-2; 7 bases line up with TRBD1. V lost 4 bases to trimming and J lost 5 bases; unmatched junction nucleotides: 11. This CDR3 spans 16 amino acids. Germline CDR1 and CDR2: SGHRS and YFSETQ. The chain's CDR3 is CASSPTRQGRTGELFF. The CDR3 coding sequence is TGCGCCAGCAGCCCCACCAGACAGGGAAGGACCGGGGAGCTGTTTTTT. Supplemented by reference TRBV5-1 and TRBJ2-2, the full variable domain reads KAGVTQTPRYLIKTRGQQVTLSCSPISGHRSVSWYQQTPGQGLQFLFEYFSETQRNKGNFPGRFSGRQFSNSRSEMNVSTLELGDSALYLCASSPTRQGRTGELFFGEGSRLTVL.

Of note for this clone: The final CDR3 position lacks the conserved phenylalanine or tryptophan, pointing to a likely read error. The CDR3 loop reads CASSEGHFRPLHL. DNA of the CDR3: TGTGCCAGCAGTGAAGGACACTTTCGGCCCCTCCACCTT. The chain joins TRBV6-1 to TRBJ1-6; D not resolved. This CDR3 comprises 13 residues. V lost 1 base and J lost 13, with 11 bases in between. CDR1 and CDR2 from the germline V gene are MNHNS and SASEGT.

V is TRBV6-6 and J is TRBJ2-6; D gene unclear. The V and J ends lost 1 base and 0 bases respectively, with 4 bases between them. The CDR3 sequence is 15 residues long. CDR1 is MNHNY, CDR2 SVGAGI, per germline (reference sequence). CDR3 sequence reads: CASSYFSSGANVLTF. CDR3 bases: TGTGCCAGCAGTTACTTCAGCTCTGGGGCCAACGTCCTGACTTTC.

The V call is TRBV7-9, the J call TRBJ2-3, with 7 bases fitting TRBD1. V was clipped by 6 bases and J by 6 bases; unmatched bases: 9. Per germline, CDR1 SEHNR and CDR2 FQNEAQ (reference sequence). The CDR3 length is 14 residues. The CDR3 coding sequence is TGTGCCAGCAGTCGTAGGGGGCCCGGGGATACGCAGTATTTT. This gives the protein CASSRRGPGDTQYF. Full variable domain (rest looked up from reference TRBV7-9 and TRBJ2-3): DTGVSQNPRHKITKRGQNVTFRCDPISEHNRLYWYRQTLGQGPEFLTYFQNEAQLEKSRLLSDRFSAERPKGSFSTLEIQRTEQGDSAMYLCASSRRGPGDTQYFGPGTRLTVL.

The chain recombines TRBV7-2 with TRBJ2-2; possible D gene TRBD2, 7 bases. V lost 3 bases and J 6 bases, leaving 14 bases between the germline ends. Germline V gene data show CDR1 as SGHTA and CDR2 as FQGNSA. The CDR3 extends over 15 amino acids. DNA of the CDR3: TGTGCCAGCAGCTTGAGTGGGGGGGCCTCCGGGGAGCTGTTTTTT. This translates into CASSLSGGASGELFF.